This note documents a single T cell receptor (beta chain) sequence. This sample is part of a study of identical twins. Trimming left V 0 bases short and J 10 bases short, with 15 bases between. This CDR3 comprises 14 residues. Germline V gene data show CDR1 as DFQATT and CDR2 as SNEGSKA (reference sequence). One entry per CDR3 protein, called by TCRdb with MiXCR from the 5' RACE reads. The table includes 420,000 or so distinct CDR3 sequences, approximately 17% detected once. The source is a middle-aged man in good health. What was sequenced was naive T cells sorted from blood. The gene calls are TRBV20-1 and TRBJ1-4; D uncertain. CDR3 loop: CSAREFKVPGKLFF. The DNA for the CDR3 is TGCAGTGCTAGAGAGTTCAAGGTCCCTGGAAAACTGTTTTTT.